A selection of T cell receptor beta chains follows, all from one sample in a study of T cell responses to AZD1222 COVID-19 vaccine. Using immunoSEQ multiplex PCR, the repertoire was profiled, and TCRdb retains in-frame clones only, with some absent. The sample lists over 150,000 clones, around nine tenths seen once, with roughly 0.98% in the top ten. This specimen was peripheral blood, taken 28 days after the second AZD1222 dose. The source is an adult who received the AZD1222 COVID-19 vaccine. The CDR3 runs from the conserved cysteine through the conserved F or W. The D gene is left open where the match is weak. Rows may omit the clone size; those that give it use once, few, many or a size class.

cdr3_length,clone_size,v_call,j_call,d_call,cdr3_nt,cdr3_aa
16,NA,TRBV4-2,TRBJ1-3,NA,TGTGCCAGCAGCCACGCCGGTACAGGGTTTGGAAACACCATATATTTT,CASSHAGTGFGNTIYF
17,NA,TRBV6-2/TRBV6-3,TRBJ2-2,TRBD1,TGTGCCAGCAGTTACTCTCGGACAGGGGGATACACCGGGGAGCTGTTTTTT,CASSYSRTGGYTGELFF
18,NA,TRBV10-3,TRBJ2-7,NA,TGTGCCATCAGTGTGGTTCCCGGGACACCATACCGATCCTACGAGCAGTACTTC,CAISVVPGTPYRSYEQYF
14,NA,TRBV30,TRBJ1-3,NA,TGTGCCTGGAGTATAGGGTCTGCTGGAAACACCATATATTTT,CAWSIGSAGNTIYF
15,NA,TRBV4-1,TRBJ1-1,NA,TGCGCCAGCAGCCAAGATCAGGGCATGAACACTGAAGCTTTCTTT,CASSQDQGMNTEAFF
13,NA,TRBV6-5,TRBJ1-4,NA,TGTGCCAGCTCCCATGGGGGGAATGAAAAACTGTTTTTT,CASSHGGNEKLFF
15,NA,TRBV9,TRBJ2-3,TRBD2,TGTGCCAGCAGCGCCCTAGCGGGGGCTGTAGATACGCAGTATTTT,CASSALAGAVDTQYF
15,once,TRBV6-5,TRBJ2-7,TRBD1,TGTGCCAGCAGCTACTCGGACAGGGCCTACTACGAGCAGTACTTC,CASSYSDRAYYEQYF
15,NA,TRBV5-6,TRBJ1-2,NA,TGTGCCAGCAGCTTTTACGGTCCGGGCCGTCATGGCTACACCTTC,CASSFYGPGRHGYTF
15,NA,TRBV15,TRBJ1-5,TRBD1,TGTGCCACCAGCAGCCCCGGGACAGGGGATCAGCCCCAGCATTTT,CATSSPGTGDQPQHF
13,NA,TRBV19,TRBJ2-1,TRBD2,TGTGCCAGCGGGCGCGGGGGAGACAATGAGCAGTTCTTC,CASGRGGDNEQFF
11,NA,TRBV6-1,TRBJ1-2,NA,TGTGCCAGCAGTGACATCTATGGCTACACCTTC,CASSDIYGYTF
12,NA,TRBV6-2/TRBV6-3,TRBJ1-2,NA,TGTGCCAGCAGTTACGAAACATATGGCTACACCTTC,CASSYETYGYTF
13,NA,TRBV2,TRBJ2-1,NA,TGTGCCAGCAGGGCTAGCCCTTACAATGAGCAGTTCTTC,CASRASPYNEQFF
15,NA,TRBV6-5,TRBJ1-1,NA,TGTGCCAGCAGTTACCTCCAGCACATGAACACTGAAGCTTTCTTT,CASSYLQHMNTEAFF
14,NA,TRBV6-5,TRBJ2-4,NA,TGTGCCAGCTTAGGGAGCTGGGCCAAAAACATTCAGTACTTC,CASLGSWAKNIQYF
15,NA,TRBV3-1/TRBV3-2,TRBJ2-1,TRBD1,TGTGCCAGCAGCCCCTGGACAGGGACCCCCAATGAGCAGTTCTTC,CASSPWTGTPNEQFF
14,NA,TRBV2,TRBJ1-2,TRBD1,TGTGCCAGCATTTTTGGACAGGGCGAGGCTGGCTACACCTTC,CASIFGQGEAGYTF
15,few,TRBV6-1,TRBJ2-1,TRBD2,TGTGCCAGCAGTGAAGAGGGTAGCGGGGGGTATGAGCAGTTCTTC,CASSEEGSGGYEQFF
17,NA,TRBV9,TRBJ2-3,TRBD2,TGTGCCAGCAGCGTAGCTGTTCTAGCGGGGGCCACAGATACGCAGTATTTT,CASSVAVLAGATDTQYF
17,NA,TRBV15,TRBJ2-7,TRBD1,TGTGCCACCAGCAGAGATGGGGGTGGGGACAGGGACTACGAGCAGTACTTC,CATSRDGGGDRDYEQYF
12,NA,TRBV7-6,TRBJ2-1,TRBD2,TGTGCCAGCAGCACGGGGGGACATGAGCAGTTCTTC,CASSTGGHEQFF
14,NA,TRBV6-6,TRBJ1-5,NA,TGTGCCAGCAGTACATGGGACATCGATCAGCCCCAGCATTTT,CASSTWDIDQPQHF
16,NA,TRBV5-6,TRBJ2-7,TRBD1,TGTGCCAGCATGACGGACGGGACAGGGCCCTTCTACGAGCAGTACTTC,CASMTDGTGPFYEQYF
14,NA,TRBV7-6,TRBJ1-1,TRBD1,TGTGCCAGCAGCACCCAGACAGGGGGCACTGAAGCTTTCTTT,CASSTQTGGTEAFF
16,NA,TRBV29-1,TRBJ2-1,NA,TGCAGCGTTGAAGATCTCGGGGGGCTCTCCTACAATGAGCAGTTCTTC,CSVEDLGGLSYNEQFF